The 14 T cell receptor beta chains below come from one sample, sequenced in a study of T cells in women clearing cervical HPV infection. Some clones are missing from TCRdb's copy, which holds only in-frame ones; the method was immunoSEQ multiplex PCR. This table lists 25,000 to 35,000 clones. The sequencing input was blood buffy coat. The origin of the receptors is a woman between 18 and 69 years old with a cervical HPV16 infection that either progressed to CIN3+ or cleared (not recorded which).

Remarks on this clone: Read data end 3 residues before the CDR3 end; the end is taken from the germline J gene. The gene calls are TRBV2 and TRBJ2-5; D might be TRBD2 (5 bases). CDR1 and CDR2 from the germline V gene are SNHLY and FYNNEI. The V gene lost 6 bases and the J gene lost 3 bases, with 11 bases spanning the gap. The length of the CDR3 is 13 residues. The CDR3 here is CASSDTREETQYF. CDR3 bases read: TGTGCCAGCAGCGACACTAGAGAAGAGACC.

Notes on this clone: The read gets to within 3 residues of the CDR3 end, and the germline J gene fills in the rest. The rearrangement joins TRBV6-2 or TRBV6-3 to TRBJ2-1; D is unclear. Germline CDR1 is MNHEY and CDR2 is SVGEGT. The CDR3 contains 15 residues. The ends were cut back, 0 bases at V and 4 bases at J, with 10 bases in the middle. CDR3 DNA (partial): TGTGCCAGCAGTTACTCGGAATCCGGGTACAATGAG. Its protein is CASSYSESGYNE. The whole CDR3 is CASSYSESGYNEQFF.

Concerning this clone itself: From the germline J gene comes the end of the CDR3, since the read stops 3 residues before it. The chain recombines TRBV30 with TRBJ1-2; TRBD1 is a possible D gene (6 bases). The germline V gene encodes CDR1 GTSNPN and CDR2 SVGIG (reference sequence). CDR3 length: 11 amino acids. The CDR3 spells CAWKRGGHYTF. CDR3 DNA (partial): TGTGCCTGGAAGAGGGGGGGCCAC.

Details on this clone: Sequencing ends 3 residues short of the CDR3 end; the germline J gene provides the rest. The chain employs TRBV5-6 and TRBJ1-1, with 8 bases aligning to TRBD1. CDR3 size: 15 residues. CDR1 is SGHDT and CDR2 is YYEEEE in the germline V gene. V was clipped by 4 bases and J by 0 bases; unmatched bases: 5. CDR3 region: CASSPGQAMNTEAFF. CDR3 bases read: TGTGCCAGCAGCCCGGGACAGGCAATGAACACTGAA.

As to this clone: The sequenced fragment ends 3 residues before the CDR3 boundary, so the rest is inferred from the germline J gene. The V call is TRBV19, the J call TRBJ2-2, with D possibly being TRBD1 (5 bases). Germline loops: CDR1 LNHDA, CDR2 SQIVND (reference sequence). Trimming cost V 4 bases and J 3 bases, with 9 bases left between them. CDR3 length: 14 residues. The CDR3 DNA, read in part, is TGTGCCAGTAGTAGCGGACATCACACCGGGGAG. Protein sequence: CASSSGHHTGE. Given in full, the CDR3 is CASSSGHHTGELFF. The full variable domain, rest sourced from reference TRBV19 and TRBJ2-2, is DGGITQSPKYLFRKEGQNVTLSCEQNLNHDAMYWYRQDPGQGLRLIYYSQIVNDFQKGDIAEGYSVSREKKESFPLTVTSAQKNPTAFYLCASSSGHHTGELFFGEGSRLTVL.

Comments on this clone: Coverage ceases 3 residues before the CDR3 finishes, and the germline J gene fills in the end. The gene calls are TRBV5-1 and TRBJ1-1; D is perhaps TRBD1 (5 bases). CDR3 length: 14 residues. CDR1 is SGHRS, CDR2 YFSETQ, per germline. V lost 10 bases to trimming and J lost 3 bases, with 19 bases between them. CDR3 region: CACRGGVMDTEAFF. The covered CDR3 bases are TGCGCCTGTCGGGGGGGAGTCATGGACACTGAA.

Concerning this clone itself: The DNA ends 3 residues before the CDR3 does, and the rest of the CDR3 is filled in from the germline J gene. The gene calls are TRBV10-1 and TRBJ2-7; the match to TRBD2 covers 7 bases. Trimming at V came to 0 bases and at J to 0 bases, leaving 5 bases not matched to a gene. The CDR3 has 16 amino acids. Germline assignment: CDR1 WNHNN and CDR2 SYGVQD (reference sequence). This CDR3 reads CASSESGTSASYEQYF. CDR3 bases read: TGCGCCAGCAGTGAGTCAGGTACTAGCGCCTCCTACGAG.

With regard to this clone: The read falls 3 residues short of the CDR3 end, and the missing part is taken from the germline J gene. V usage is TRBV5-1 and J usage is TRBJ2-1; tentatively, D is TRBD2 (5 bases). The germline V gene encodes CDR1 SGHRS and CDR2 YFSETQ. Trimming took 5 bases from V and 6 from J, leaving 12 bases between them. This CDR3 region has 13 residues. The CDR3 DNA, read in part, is TGCGCCAGCAGTTCGATGGCGGGCAATGAG. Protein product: CASSSMAGNE. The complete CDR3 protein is CASSSMAGNEQFF.

CDR3 sequence reads: CASNDRTLPGNTIYF. CDR3 DNA (partial): TGTGCCAGTAACGACAGGACACTCCCTGGAAACACC. This chain connects TRBV19 to TRBJ1-3, with a tentative D call TRBD1 (6 bases). The observed sequence ends 3 residues before the CDR3 terminus, with the missing tail filled in from the germline J gene. Germline-derived CDR1 and CDR2 are LNHDA and SQIVND (reference sequence). V was cut by 7 bases and J by 2 bases, with 15 bases left in between. This CDR3 contains 15 residues. Complete variable domain (other parts from reference TRBV19 and TRBJ1-3): DGGITQSPKYLFRKEGQNVTLSCEQNLNHDAMYWYRQDPGQGLRLIYYSQIVNDFQKGDIAEGYSVSREKKESFPLTVTSAQKNPTAFYLCASNDRTLPGNTIYFGEGSWLTVV.

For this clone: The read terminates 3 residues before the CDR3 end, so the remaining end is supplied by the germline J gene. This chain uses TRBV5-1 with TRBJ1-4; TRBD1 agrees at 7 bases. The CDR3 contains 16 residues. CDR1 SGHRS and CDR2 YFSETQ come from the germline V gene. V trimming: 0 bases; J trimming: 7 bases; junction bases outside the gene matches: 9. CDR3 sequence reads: CASSLAVQGTGEKLFF. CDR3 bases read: TGCGCCAGCAGCTTGGCGGTACAGGGGACGGGTGAAAAA.

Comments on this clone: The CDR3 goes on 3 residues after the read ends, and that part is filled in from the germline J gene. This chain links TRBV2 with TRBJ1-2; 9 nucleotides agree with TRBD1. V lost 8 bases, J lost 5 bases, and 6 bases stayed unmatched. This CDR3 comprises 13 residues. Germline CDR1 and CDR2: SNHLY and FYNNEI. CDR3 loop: CASRLTGGYGYTF. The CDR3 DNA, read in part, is TGTGCCAGCCGTTTGACAGGGGGATATGGC.

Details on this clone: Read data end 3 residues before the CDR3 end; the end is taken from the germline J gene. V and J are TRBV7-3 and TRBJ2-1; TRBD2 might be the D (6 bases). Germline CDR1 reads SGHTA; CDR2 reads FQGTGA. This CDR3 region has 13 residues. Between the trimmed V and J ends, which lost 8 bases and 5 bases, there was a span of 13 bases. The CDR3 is CASSAGTDNEQFF. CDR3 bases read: TGTGCCAGCTCCGCGGGGACCGACAATGAG.

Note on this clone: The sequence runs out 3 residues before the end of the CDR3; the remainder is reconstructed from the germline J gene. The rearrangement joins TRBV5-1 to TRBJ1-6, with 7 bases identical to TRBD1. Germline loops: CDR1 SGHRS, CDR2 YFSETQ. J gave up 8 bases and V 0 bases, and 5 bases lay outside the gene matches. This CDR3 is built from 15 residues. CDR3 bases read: TGCGCCAGCAGCTTGGCTACAGGGGAGGATTCACCC. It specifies CASSLATGEDSP. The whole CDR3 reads CASSLATGEDSPLHF. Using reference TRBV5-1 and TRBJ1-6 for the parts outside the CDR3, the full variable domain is KAGVTQTPRYLIKTRGQQVTLSCSPISGHRSVSWYQQTPGQGLQFLFEYFSETQRNKGNFPGRFSGRQFSNSRSEMNVSTLELGDSALYLCASSLATGEDSPLHFGNGTRLTVT.

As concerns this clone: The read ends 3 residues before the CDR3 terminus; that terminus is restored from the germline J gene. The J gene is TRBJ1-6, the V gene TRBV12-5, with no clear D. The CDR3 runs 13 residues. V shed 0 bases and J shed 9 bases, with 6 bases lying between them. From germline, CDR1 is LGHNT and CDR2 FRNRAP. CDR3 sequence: CASGLVEGSPLHF. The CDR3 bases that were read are TGTGCTAGTGGTTTGGTGGAGGGTTCACCC. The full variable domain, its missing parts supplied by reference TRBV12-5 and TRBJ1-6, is DARVTQTPRHKVTEMGQEVTMRCQPILGHNTVFWYRQTMMQGLELLAYFRNRAPLDDSGMPKDRFSAEMPDATLATLKIQPSEPRDSAVYFCASGLVEGSPLHFGNGTRLTVT.